The entry that follows covers one T cell receptor (beta chain) sequence. Antigen unknown. The germline gives CDR1 SGHTS, CDR2 YDEGEE. V lost 1 base to trimming and J lost 0 bases, with 7 bases between them. The CDR3 has 15 amino acids. The table came from immunoSEQ multiplex PCR; TCRdb's copy has only in-frame clones and leaves some out. The sample has around 120,000 clones; approximately 90% are singletons. The data belong to a study of T cell responses to AZD1222 COVID-19 vaccine. Study as a whole: Samples with a second dose at about 4 or about 12 weeks were pooled together.

Study-level results: Spike-specific TCR breadth rose after two AZD1222 doses, and depth rose as well. Clonal diversity was possibly underestimated, and the donors were mostly white British, with more females. The study sampled repertoires only after the peak T cell response.

The chain joins TRBV5-8 to TRBJ1-4; D call uncertain. The material sequenced was peripheral blood, taken on day 0 of AZD1222 vaccination. The source of this sequence is an adult in good health. This CDR3 is CASSLPIATNEKLFF. The CDR3 DNA sequence: TGTGCCAGCAGCTTGCCTATTGCAACTAATGAAAAACTGTTTTTT.